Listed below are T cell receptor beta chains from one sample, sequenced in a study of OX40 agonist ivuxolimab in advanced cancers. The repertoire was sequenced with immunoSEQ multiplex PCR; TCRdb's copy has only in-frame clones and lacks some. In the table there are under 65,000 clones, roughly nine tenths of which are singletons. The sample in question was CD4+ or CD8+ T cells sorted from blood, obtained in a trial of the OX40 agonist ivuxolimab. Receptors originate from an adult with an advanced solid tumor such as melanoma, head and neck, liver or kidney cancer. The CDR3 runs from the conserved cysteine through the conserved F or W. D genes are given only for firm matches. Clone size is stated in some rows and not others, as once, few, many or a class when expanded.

TGTGCCAGCAGCTTAGATCTACGGCAGTACTCCTACGAGCAGTACTTC	CASSLDLRQYSYEQYF	TRBV7-8	TRBJ2-7	.	.
TGTGCCAGCAGTCCAGAACTAGCGGGCCTCTACGAGCAGTACTTC	CASSPELAGLYEQYF	TRBV27	TRBJ2-7	.	TRBD2
TGTGCCAGCAGCCAAGAAAGGGCCCACTCGTTGGGTGAAGCTTTCTTT	CASSQERAHSLGEAFF	TRBV4-2	TRBJ1-1	.	.
TGCGCCAGGGGACGCCCCCCCAATCAGCCCCAGCATTTT	CARGRPPNQPQHF	TRBV10-2	TRBJ1-5	.	.
TGCGCCAGCACAAGGGCTAGCACCTACAATGAGCAGTTCTTC	CASTRASTYNEQFF	TRBV10-2	TRBJ2-1	.	.
TGTGCCAGTAGTCCCCGGACACAACTCACAGATACGCAGTATTTT	CASSPRTQLTDTQYF	TRBV19	TRBJ2-3	.	.
TGTGCCAGCAGCCTTACAGCCGGGGGAGGTTATGGCTACACCTTC	CASSLTAGGGYGYTF	TRBV16	TRBJ1-2	.	.
TGTGCTTCGACGGCTCTCGGCGGGAGTAGGAACGAGCAGTACTTC	CASTALGGSRNEQYF	TRBV27	TRBJ2-7	.	TRBD2
TGTGCCTGGAGTGTTGCTGGGGAGCTGTTTTTT	CAWSVAGELFF	TRBV30	TRBJ2-2	.	.
TGCGCCAGCAGTGAAGCGGGGGCCTACGAGCAGTACTTC	CASSEAGAYEQYF	TRBV10-1	TRBJ2-7	.	TRBD2
TGTGCCAGCAGCCCCCTTGGTGGGCTCACCTACGAGCAGTACTTC	CASSPLGGLTYEQYF	TRBV11-2	TRBJ2-7	.	.
TGTGCCAGCAGCTCCTCGCCGGCCTCCTACGAGCAGTACTTC	CASSSSPASYEQYF	TRBV7-9	TRBJ2-7	.	.
TGTGCCAGCAGCTTGGAGGGGAACACTGAAGCTTTCTTT	CASSLEGNTEAFF	TRBV4-2	TRBJ1-1	.	.
TGTGCCAGCAGCACAGGACTAGCAGGATCGTACGAGCAGTACTTC	CASSTGLAGSYEQYF	TRBV9	TRBJ2-7	.	TRBD2
TGTGCCAGCAGACTTGGACTAGCGGGCTACAATGAGCAGTTCTTC	CASRLGLAGYNEQFF	TRBV6-5	TRBJ2-1	.	TRBD2
TGTGCCAGCAGCCGCCTAGCGGGAGGGCCCTCCCATGAGCAGTTCTTC	CASSRLAGGPSHEQFF	TRBV11-1	TRBJ2-1	once	TRBD2
TGCGCCAGCAGCTTCAGGACTAACTACAATGAGCAGTTCTTC	CASSFRTNYNEQFF	TRBV5-1	TRBJ2-1	.	.
TGTGCCAGCAGCCCCGGGGACAGTCGGACTGAAGCTTTCTTT	CASSPGDSRTEAFF	TRBV7-6	TRBJ1-1	few	TRBD1
TGTGCCAGCAGCCGACAGGGTTTTCCTGAAGCTTTCTTT	CASSRQGFPEAFF	TRBV7-9	TRBJ1-1	few	TRBD1
TGTGCCAGCAATCAGCCCCAGCATTTT	CASNQPQHF	TRBV28	TRBJ1-5	.	.
TGTGCCAGCAGCCCCACCGACAGTTCCTACAATGAGCAGTTCTTC	CASSPTDSSYNEQFF	TRBV9	TRBJ2-1	.	.
TGTGCCAGCATCCCCGGGGACGGCACAGATACGCAGTATTTT	CASIPGDGTDTQYF	TRBV2	TRBJ2-3	.	.
TGTGCAAGTCGCTCGCCCCAGGGGAAACGGGGCACCATATATTTT	CASRSPQGKRGTIYF	TRBV12-2	TRBJ1-3	.	.
TGCAGCGTTGAAGGGGCAGGTACGGGTCCGAGCCCTGAAGCTTTCTTT	CSVEGAGTGPSPEAFF	TRBV29-1	TRBJ1-1	.	.
TGTGCCAGCAGCTTATTATGGGGGTCGAGAGGAGAGCAGTACTTC	CASSLLWGSRGEQYF	TRBV5-6	TRBJ2-7	.	.
TGTGCCAGCGCACTAGCGGGAGGCCACAATGAGCAGTTCTTC	CASALAGGHNEQFF	TRBV18	TRBJ2-1	.	TRBD2
TGTGCCAGCAGTTTGAAGTTTTTTGGGGGCTACACCTTC	CASSLKFFGGYTF	TRBV28	TRBJ1-2	.	.
TGTGCCAGCAGACCGGGACAGTACGCCGGGGAGCTGTTTTTT	CASRPGQYAGELFF	TRBV6-6	TRBJ2-2	few	TRBD1
TGTGCCAGTAGTCCCGTCCCAGCGGGCTTCAATGAGCAGTTCTTC	CASSPVPAGFNEQFF	TRBV19	TRBJ2-1	.	.
TGTGCCAGCAGCCCCCAGCCCGGTTCCTCTGGGGCCAACGTCCTGACTTTC	CASSPQPGSSGANVLTF	TRBV7-3	TRBJ2-6	once	.
TGTGCCAGCAGCCGAGGGACAGGGTCGGGAACCGGGGAGCTGTTTTTT	CASSRGTGSGTGELFF	TRBV5-8	TRBJ2-2	.	TRBD1
TGTGCCAGCAGCGTAGCAGGGGCTCCTGGAAACACCATATATTTT	CASSVAGAPGNTIYF	TRBV9	TRBJ1-3	.	.
TGCGCCAGCAGCCACCTGACAGGGGACGATGGCTACACCTTC	CASSHLTGDDGYTF	TRBV4-1	TRBJ1-2	.	TRBD1
TGTGCCAGCAGCGTAGGACCAGGTGACCGGGAGCTGTTTTTT	CASSVGPGDRELFF	TRBV9	TRBJ2-2	.	.
TGTGCCAGCAGTTGGCTACAGGAGATGATAACAGATACGCAGTATTTT	CASSWLQEMITDTQYF	TRBV11-2	TRBJ2-3	.	.